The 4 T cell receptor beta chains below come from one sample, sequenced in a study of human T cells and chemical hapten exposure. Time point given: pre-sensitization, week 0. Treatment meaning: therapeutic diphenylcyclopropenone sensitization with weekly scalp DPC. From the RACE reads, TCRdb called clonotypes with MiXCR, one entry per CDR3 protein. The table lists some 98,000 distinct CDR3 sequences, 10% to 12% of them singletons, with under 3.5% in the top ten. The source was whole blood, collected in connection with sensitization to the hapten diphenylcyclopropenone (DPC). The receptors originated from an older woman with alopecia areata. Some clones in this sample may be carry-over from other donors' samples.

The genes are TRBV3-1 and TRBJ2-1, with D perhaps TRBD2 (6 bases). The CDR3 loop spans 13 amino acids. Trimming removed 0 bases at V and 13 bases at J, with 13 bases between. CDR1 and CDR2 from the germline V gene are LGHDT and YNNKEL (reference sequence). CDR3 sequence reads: CASSQEGIGRQFF. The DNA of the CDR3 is TGTGCCAGCAGCCAAGAGGGAATCGGGAGACAGTTCTTC.

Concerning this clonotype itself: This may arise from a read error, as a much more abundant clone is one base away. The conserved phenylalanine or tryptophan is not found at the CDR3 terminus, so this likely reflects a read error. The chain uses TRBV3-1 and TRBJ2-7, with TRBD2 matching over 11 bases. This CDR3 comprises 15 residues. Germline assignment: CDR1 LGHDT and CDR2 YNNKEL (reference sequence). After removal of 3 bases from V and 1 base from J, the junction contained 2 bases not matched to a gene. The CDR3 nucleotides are TGTGCCAGCAGCCAGACTAGCGGGGCTTCCTACGAGCAGTACTCC. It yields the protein CASSQTSGASYEQYS.

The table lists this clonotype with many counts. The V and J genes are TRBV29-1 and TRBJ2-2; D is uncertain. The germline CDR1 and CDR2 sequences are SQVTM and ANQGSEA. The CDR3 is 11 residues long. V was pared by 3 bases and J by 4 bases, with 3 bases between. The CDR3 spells CSVEGTGELFF. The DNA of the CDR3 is TGCAGCGTTGAGGGCACCGGGGAGCTGTTTTTT.

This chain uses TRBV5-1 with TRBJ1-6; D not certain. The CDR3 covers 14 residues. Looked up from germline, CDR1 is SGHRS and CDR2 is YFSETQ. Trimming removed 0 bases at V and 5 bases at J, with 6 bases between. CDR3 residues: CASSLAPDNSPLHF. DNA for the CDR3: TGCGCCAGCAGCTTGGCGCCGGATAATTCACCCCTCCACTTT.